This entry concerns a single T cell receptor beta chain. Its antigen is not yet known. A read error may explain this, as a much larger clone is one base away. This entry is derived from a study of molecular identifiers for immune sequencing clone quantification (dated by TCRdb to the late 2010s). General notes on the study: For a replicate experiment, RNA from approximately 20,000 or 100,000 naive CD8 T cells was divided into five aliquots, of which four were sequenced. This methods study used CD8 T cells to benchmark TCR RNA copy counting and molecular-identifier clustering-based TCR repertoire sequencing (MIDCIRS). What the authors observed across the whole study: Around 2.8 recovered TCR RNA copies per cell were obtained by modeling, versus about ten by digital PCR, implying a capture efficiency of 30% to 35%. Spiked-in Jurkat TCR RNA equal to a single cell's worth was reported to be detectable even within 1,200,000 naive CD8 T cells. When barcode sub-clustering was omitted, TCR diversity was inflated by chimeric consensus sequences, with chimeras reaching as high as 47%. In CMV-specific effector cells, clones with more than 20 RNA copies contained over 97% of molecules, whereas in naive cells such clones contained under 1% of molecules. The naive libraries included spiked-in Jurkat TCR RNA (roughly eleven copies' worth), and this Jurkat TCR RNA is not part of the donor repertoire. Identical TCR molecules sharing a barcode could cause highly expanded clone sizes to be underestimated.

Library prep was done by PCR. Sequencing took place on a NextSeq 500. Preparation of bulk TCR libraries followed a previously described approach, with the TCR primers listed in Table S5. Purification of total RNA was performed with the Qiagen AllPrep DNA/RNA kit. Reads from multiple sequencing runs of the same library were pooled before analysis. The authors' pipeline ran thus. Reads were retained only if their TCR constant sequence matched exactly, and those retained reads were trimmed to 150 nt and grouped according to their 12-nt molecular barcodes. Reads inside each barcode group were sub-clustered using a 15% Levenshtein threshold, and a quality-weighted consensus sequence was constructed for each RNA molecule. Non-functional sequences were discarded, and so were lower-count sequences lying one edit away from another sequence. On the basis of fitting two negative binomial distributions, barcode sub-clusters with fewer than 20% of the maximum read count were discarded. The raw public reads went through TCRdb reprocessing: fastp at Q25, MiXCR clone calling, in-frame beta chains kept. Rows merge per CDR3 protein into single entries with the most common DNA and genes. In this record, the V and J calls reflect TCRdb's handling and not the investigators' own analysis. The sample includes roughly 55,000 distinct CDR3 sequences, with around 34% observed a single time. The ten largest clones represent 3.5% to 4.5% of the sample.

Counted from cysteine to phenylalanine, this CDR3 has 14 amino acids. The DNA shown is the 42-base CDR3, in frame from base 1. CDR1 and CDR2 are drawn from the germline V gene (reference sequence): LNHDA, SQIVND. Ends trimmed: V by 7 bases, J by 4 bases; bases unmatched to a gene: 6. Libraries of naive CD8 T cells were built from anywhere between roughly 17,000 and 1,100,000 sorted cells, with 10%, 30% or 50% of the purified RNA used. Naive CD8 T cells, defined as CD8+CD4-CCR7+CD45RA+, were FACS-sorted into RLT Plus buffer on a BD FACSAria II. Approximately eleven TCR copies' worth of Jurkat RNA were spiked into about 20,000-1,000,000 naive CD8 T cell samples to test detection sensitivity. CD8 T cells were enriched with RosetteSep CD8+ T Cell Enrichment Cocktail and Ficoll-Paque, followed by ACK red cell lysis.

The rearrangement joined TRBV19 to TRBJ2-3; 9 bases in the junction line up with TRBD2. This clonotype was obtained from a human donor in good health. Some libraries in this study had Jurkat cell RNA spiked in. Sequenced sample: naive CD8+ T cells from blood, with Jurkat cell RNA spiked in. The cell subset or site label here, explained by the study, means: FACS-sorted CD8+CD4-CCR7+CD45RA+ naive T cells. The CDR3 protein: CASIPAGGSDTQYF. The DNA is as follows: TGTGCCAGTATCCCAGCGGGAGGCTCAGATACGCAGTATTTT.